The 17 T cell receptor beta chains presented below share a single source sample, sequenced in a study of regulatory T cells in long-lasting Graves disease. The authors built TCR beta libraries using iRepertoire HTBI primers and Arm-PCR of CDR3 regions. TCRdb analysed the multiplex PCR reads with MiXCR anew, one entry per CDR3 protein. The data contain 360,000 or so distinct CDR3 sequences, roughly 20% of them singletons. Time point described: persistent/refractory GD, antithyroid drugs over 5 years with positive TRAb. The TCR library used RNA extracted from PBMCs. The sequencing used peripheral blood mononuclear cells (PBMCs), collected when the disease was refractory, from a patient treated with antithyroid drugs. Source of these receptors: a woman between 40 and 55 years old with Graves disease.

The chain links TRBV6-1 to TRBJ2-2; D is uncertain. This CDR3 region has 12 residues. Per germline, CDR1 MNHNS and CDR2 SASEGT. With 2 bases removed from V and 11 bases from J, the gap between germline ends came to 9 bases. Here the CDR3 reads CASSEKALELFF. CDR3 sequence (DNA): TGTGCCAGCAGTGAAAAGGCCCTAGAGCTGTTTTTT.

J is TRBJ2-3 and V is TRBV28; 11 nucleotides match TRBD2. V shed 6 bases and J 3 bases; nucleotides not matched to a gene: 11. Germline V gene sequence: CDR1 MDHEN, CDR2 SYDVKM. The CDR3 is 17 amino acids. This chain's CDR3 is CASSPHSGRAVTDTQYF. DNA of the CDR3: TGTGCCAGCAGCCCTCATAGCGGGAGGGCAGTAACAGATACGCAGTATTTT.

Points on this clonotype: A much larger clone lies one base from this, so it may be a read error. The chain combines TRBV20-1 with TRBJ2-2; D may be TRBD1 or TRBD2 (6 bases each). There are 14 residues in the CDR3. In germline, CDR1 is DFQATT, CDR2 SNEGSKA (reference sequence). CDR3 sequence: CSASRPGAPGGLFF. DNA of the CDR3: TGCAGTGCTAGTCGGCCAGGGGCTCCCGGGGGGCTGTTTTTT.

This clonotype was picked up a small number of times. The chain is built from TRBV10-3 and TRBJ2-7, with 12 positions matching TRBD1. Germline CDR1 reads ENHRY; CDR2 reads SYGVKD. The CDR3 is made up of 13 amino acids. Trimming cost V 6 bases and J 5 bases; bases outside gene matches: 2. This chain's CDR3 is CAIRGQGAHEQYF. The CDR3 DNA sequence: TGTGCCATCAGGGGACAGGGGGCCCACGAGCAGTACTTC.

This clonotype was observed a few times. The CDR3 region has the DNA TGCAGCGTTCGGGGGGACAATAATTCACCCCTCCACTTT. Residues: CSVRGDNNSPLHF. The chain employs TRBV29-1 and TRBJ1-6; tentative D call: TRBD1 (6 bases). V shed 5 bases and J shed 5 bases, with 10 bases lying between them. CDR1 is SQVTM, CDR2 ANQGSEA, per germline. This CDR3 is 13 amino acids long.

The J gene is TRBJ2-5, the V gene TRBV15; 10 bases map to TRBD2. The germline gives CDR1 LNHNV, CDR2 YYDKDF (reference sequence). This CDR3 is built from 15 residues. V trimming: 0 bases; J trimming: 4 bases; junction bases outside the gene matches: 2. CDR3 coding DNA: TGTGCCACCAGCAGAGACCCTAGCGGGAGAGAGACCCAGTACTTC. Translated: CATSRDPSGRETQYF. Based on the CDR3 plus reference TRBV15 and TRBJ2-5, the full variable domain is DAMVIQNPRYQVTQFGKPVTLSCSQTLNHNVMYWYQQKSSQAPKLLFHYYDKDFNNEADTPDNFQSRRPNTSFCFLDIRSPGLGDTAMYLCATSRDPSGRETQYFGPGTRLLVL.

This clonotype has a count of ten or more. The genes are TRBV24-1 and TRBJ2-6; no clear D. The CDR3 runs to 13 residues. Trimming stripped 5 bases from V and 3 bases from J, with 4 bases between. CDR1 and CDR2 (germline): KGHDR, SFDVKD. Written as DNA, the CDR3 is TGTGCCACCAGTGCGGGTGGGGCCAACGTCCTGACTTTC. Translated, it gives CATSAGGANVLTF.

The chain combines TRBV7-3 with TRBJ1-6; tentative D call: TRBD1 (6 bases). V lost 6 bases, J lost 7 bases, and 13 bases lay in between. The germline V gene has CDR1 SGHTA and CDR2 FQGTGA. The CDR3 is made up of 14 amino acids. The chain's CDR3 is CASSLGGLNSPLHF. Written as DNA, the CDR3 is TGTGCCAGCAGTCTGGGGGGGCTAAATTCACCCCTCCACTTT.

Ten or more counts support this clonotype. The V call is TRBV28, the J call TRBJ2-5, with 12 bases lining up with TRBD2. Germline CDR1 MDHEN, CDR2 SYDVKM. Losses at the gene ends were 6 bases for V and 4 bases for J; bases not matched to a gene: 9. This CDR3 spans 16 amino acids. The CDR3 is CASRTELAGGGETQYF. The CDR3 nucleotides are TGTGCCAGCAGAACAGAACTAGCGGGGGGAGGAGAGACCCAGTACTTC.

This clonotype has a count of ten or more. The chain employs TRBV6-1 and TRBJ2-7; 7 positions match TRBD1. Per germline, CDR1 MNHNS and CDR2 SASEGT. J gave up 2 bases and V 6 bases, and 7 bases lay outside the gene matches. The CDR3 runs to 14 residues. In nucleotides, the CDR3 is TGTGCCAGCAGAGTTCCGGGACAGACCTACGAGCAGTACTTC. Protein sequence: CASRVPGQTYEQYF.

This clonotype is termed medium-sized. This chain uses TRBV20-1 with TRBJ2-5; TRBD1 aligns across 9 bases. V shed 3 bases, J shed 2 bases, and the junction held 13 bases outside the gene matches. The germline V gene encodes CDR1 DFQATT and CDR2 SNEGSKA (reference sequence). The CDR3 length is 17 residues. As DNA, the CDR3 is TGCAGTGCTAGCCGTCGAGGACAGGGGCCTAGGCAAGAGACCCAGTACTTC. It is translated as CSASRRGQGPRQETQYF.

The V gene is TRBV11-2, the J gene TRBJ1-3, with TRBD1 as a possible D gene (6 bases). The ends were cut back, 4 bases at V and 3 bases at J, with 16 bases in the middle. The length of the CDR3 is 16 residues. CDR1 is SGHAT and CDR2 is FQNNGV in the germline V gene. The CDR3 DNA sequence: TGTGCCAGCAGCTCTTATCGACAGGAGGTTGGAAACACCATATATTTT. Translating it yields CASSSYRQEVGNTIYF.

The genes are TRBV19 and TRBJ2-7; 8 bases align to TRBD1. This CDR3 contains 13 residues. V shed 9 bases and J 2 bases; nucleotides not matched to a gene: 6. CDR1 and CDR2 (germline): LNHDA, SQIVND (reference sequence). CDR3: CASGQGSAYEQYF. CDR3 nucleotides: TGTGCCAGCGGACAGGGTAGCGCCTACGAGCAGTACTTC.

The CDR3 DNA is TGCGCCAGCAGCGTATCCGGGACAGGGTCCTACGAGCAGTACTTC. Its protein is CASSVSGTGSYEQYF. J is TRBJ2-7 and V is TRBV5-1, with 9 bases that match TRBD1. This CDR3 region has 15 residues. The J segment lost 1 base and the V segment lost 4 bases, leaving 6 bases of the junction unmatched. Germline values: CDR1 SGHRS, CDR2 YFSETQ.

This clonotype appeared a single time. The chain links TRBV28 to TRBJ1-1, with D possibly matching TRBD1 (6 bases). The ends were cut back, 5 bases at V and 5 bases at J, with 27 bases in the middle. The CDR3 runs 18 residues. The germline V gene encodes CDR1 MDHEN and CDR2 SYDVKM. This CDR3 reads CASSLTLSPRGRRTEAFF. The CDR3 DNA sequence: TGTGCCAGCAGTCTTACACTTTCACCCCGGGGGCGCAGGACTGAAGCTTTCTTT.

V usage is TRBV5-1 and J usage is TRBJ1-4; 10 nucleotides match TRBD1. The CDR3 has 16 amino acids. The germline CDR1 and CDR2 sequences are SGHRS and YFSETQ. V lost 4 bases and J lost 2; bases outside the gene matches: 5. CDR3 residues: CASSPRTGGTNEKLFF. CDR3 nucleotide sequence: TGCGCCAGCAGCCCCCGGACAGGGGGGACTAATGAAAAACTGTTTTTT. The full variable domain, its missing parts supplied by reference TRBV5-1 and TRBJ1-4, is KAGVTQTPRYLIKTRGQQVTLSCSPISGHRSVSWYQQTPGQGLQFLFEYFSETQRNKGNFPGRFSGRQFSNSRSEMNVSTLELGDSALYLCASSPRTGGTNEKLFFGSGTQLSVL.

This clonotype was detected many times. This chain joins TRBV28 and TRBJ2-7; TRBD2 matches at 11 bases. The CDR3 spans 20 residues. J was trimmed by 3 bases and V by 3 bases; bases with no gene match: 19. The germline CDR1 and CDR2 sequences are MDHEN and SYDVKM. CDR3 sequence: CASSFVGKKESGTSGYEQYF. In nucleotides, the CDR3 is TGTGCCAGCAGTTTTGTTGGGAAAAAAGAGAGCGGGACTAGCGGCTACGAGCAGTACTTC.